The entry that follows covers one T cell receptor (beta chain) sequence. The antigen remains unidentified. Sequencing used immunoSEQ multiplex PCR; TCRdb keeps in-frame clones, though not all of them. The repertoire holds about 83,000 clones, with over 80% as singletons. The CDR3 is made up of 14 amino acids. Looked up from germline, CDR1 is SGDLS and CDR2 is YYNGEE. V lost 1 base to trimming and J lost 2 bases; unmatched junction nucleotides: 2. Time point of the sample: blood 4 weeks post-SBRT, at nephrectomy. The treatment denotes: 15 Gy SBRT to primary tumor, nephrectomy 4 weeks later. The entry originates in a study of radiation and T cells in renal cell carcinoma. Study conclusions and caveats: From baseline, blood top tumor clonotypes peaked at 2 weeks post-radiation.

The clonotype originates from a woman aged 55-70 years with renal cell carcinoma. The input for sequencing was blood, taken from a patient whose treatment included radiotherapy and nephrectomy. The chain carries TRBV9 and TRBJ2-7, with 8 bases lining up with TRBD2. The CDR3 DNA reads TGTGCCAGCAGCGTAACGGGGGGGCCCTACGAGCAGTACTTC. The encoded protein is CASSVTGGPYEQYF.